The 26 T cell receptor beta chains given below trace back to one sample, sequenced in a study of early T cells in non-severe SARS-CoV-2 infection (TCRdb year 2021). The method was 5' RACE. These reads were obtained on a NextSeq 500. TCRdb reworked the public reads: Q25 trimming with fastp, MiXCR clone assembly, productive beta chains retained. Merged by CDR3 protein, the rows form single entries marked with the most common genes and DNA. The sample table lists about 50,000 distinct CDR3 sequences, roughly 10% of them with a count of one. The ten largest account for about 15% of the sample. Source material: whole blood. The receptors shown here come from an adult who was a healthcare worker with PCR-confirmed SARS-CoV-2 infection or an uninfected control (not recorded which).

This clonotype was detected ten times or more. The rearrangement links TRBV5-6 to TRBJ2-1; D possibly corresponds to TRBD1 (5 bases). The V end was cut by 0 bases, the J end by 8 bases, with 15 bases between. Germline V gene data show CDR1 as SGHDT and CDR2 as YYEEEE. The CDR3 sequence is 15 residues long. The CDR3 bases are TGTGCCAGCAGCTTGGGGGGCGCGGTTGGGTATGAGCAGTTCTTC. Translating it yields CASSLGGAVGYEQFF.

In this sample, this clonotype turned up many times. This chain links TRBV20-1 with TRBJ2-2; the D call may be TRBD1 or TRBD2 (5 bases each). Looked up from germline, CDR1 is DFQATT and CDR2 is SNEGSKA (reference sequence). The CDR3 runs 14 residues. V shed 7 bases and J shed 7 bases, with 19 bases lying between them. CDR3 DNA: TGCAGTGGACAGCCTCTAACTAGGGGCGGGGAGCTGTTTTTT. It encodes CSGQPLTRGGELFF.

This clonotype was seen repeatedly, ten times or more. The chain recombines TRBV4-3 with TRBJ1-5, with D unresolved. Trimming took 0 bases from V and 9 from J, leaving 15 bases between them. This CDR3 region has 15 residues. Germline assignment: CDR1 LGHNA and CDR2 YSLEER. This CDR3 reads CASSQDIGNLGPQHF. The CDR3 coding sequence is TGCGCCAGCAGCCAAGATATTGGGAATCTGGGGCCCCAGCATTTT.

At least ten counts were recorded for this clonotype. This chain joins TRBV11-2 and TRBJ2-1; 7 positions match TRBD2. CDR1 is SGHAT and CDR2 is FQNNGV in the germline V gene. V shed 3 bases and J 5 bases; nucleotides not matched to a gene: 10. CDR3 length: 16 residues. CDR3 sequence (DNA): TGTGCCAGCAGCTTGGGGCACGGGAGGAGGGACAATGAGCAGTTCTTC. Protein: CASSLGHGRRDNEQFF.

This clonotype was seen ten or more times. Written as DNA, the CDR3 is TGTGCCAGCAGTTTAACAGTCCTCGGACAGGGGGCCTACGAGCAGTACTTC. Its translation is CASSLTVLGQGAYEQYF. This chain connects TRBV27 to TRBJ2-7, with 10 positions matching TRBD1. With V trimmed by 2 bases and J by 2 bases, 9 bases remained unmatched. The CDR3 sequence is 17 residues long. Germline assignment: CDR1 MNHEY and CDR2 SMNVEV (reference sequence).

This clonotype was detected only a few times. The J gene is TRBJ2-7, the V gene TRBV7-3, with D unclear. With 4 bases removed from V and 0 bases from J, the gap between germline ends came to 10 bases. Germline assignment: CDR1 SGHTA and CDR2 FQGTGA. The CDR3 extends over 14 amino acids. Written as DNA, the CDR3 is TGTGCCAGCAGCTCTACTTCGAGCTCCTACGAGCAGTACTTC. It encodes CASSSTSSSYEQYF. Full variable domain (outside the CDR3, taken from reference TRBV7-3 and TRBJ2-7): GAGVSQTPSNKVTEKGKYVELRCDPISGHTALYWYRQSLGQGPEFLIYFQGTGAADDSGLPNDRFFAVRPEGSVSTLKIQRTERGDSAVYLCASSSTSSSYEQYFGPGTRLTVT.

The table lists this clonotype with many counts. The CDR3 reads CASKRTSGTDTQYF. The CDR3 nucleotides are TGTGCCAGCAAGAGGACTAGCGGGACAGATACGCAGTATTTT. The V gene is TRBV2, the J gene TRBJ2-3, with 11 nucleotides matching TRBD2. Germline lookup yields CDR1 SNHLY and CDR2 FYNNEI. J gave up 3 bases and V 7 bases, and 3 bases lay outside the gene matches. This CDR3 region has 14 residues.

The V call is TRBV7-3, the J call TRBJ1-2, with no clear D. The V gene lost 6 bases and the J gene lost 4 bases, with 12 bases spanning the gap. This CDR3 comprises 13 residues. Germline CDR1 and CDR2: SGHTA and FQGTGA. CDR3 in amino acids: CASRRREGYGYTF. The CDR3 DNA follows: TGTGCCAGCAGGAGGAGGGAGGGCTATGGCTACACCTTC.

This clonotype has at least ten counts. The rearrangement links TRBV18 to TRBJ1-5, with D perhaps TRBD1 (6 bases). V gave up 3 bases and J gave up 4 bases, with 13 bases separating them. From germline, CDR1 is KGHSH and CDR2 LQKENI. This CDR3 is 15 amino acids long. CDR3 coding DNA: TGTGCCAGCTCACCCCAAGGGGGATCGAATCAGCCCCAGCATTTT. This gives the protein CASSPQGGSNQPQHF.

In its sample, this clonotype was seen many times. One end of the junction fails to match germline, which may point to a read error. The J gene is TRBJ1-1, the V gene TRBV11-1; D is unclear. Looked up from germline, CDR1 is SGHAT and CDR2 is FQDESV (reference sequence). The CDR3 spans 16 residues. CDR3 loop: CASSSAMDVGNTEVFF. The CDR3 DNA follows: TGTGCCAGCAGCTCCGCTATGGACGTGGGGAACACTGAAGTTTTCTTT.

This rearrangement joins TRBV5-5 to TRBJ2-3, with D perhaps matching TRBD2 (5 bases). The CDR3 runs 15 residues. V was trimmed by 1 base and J by 5 bases, leaving 14 bases between them. Germline V gene sequence: CDR1 SGHKS, CDR2 YYEKEE (reference sequence). CDR3 sequence: CASSLNFPRGDTQYF. The CDR3 DNA reads TGTGCCAGCAGCTTGAACTTTCCCCGGGGAGATACGCAGTATTTT.

This rearrangement joins TRBV5-1 to TRBJ1-1, with D maybe TRBD1 (5 bases). The CDR3 consists of 14 residues. Germline V lookup: CDR1 SGHRS, CDR2 YFSETQ. The V end was cut by 3 bases, the J end by 4 bases, with 13 bases between. CDR3 sequence: CASSSGGAPTEAFF. For the CDR3, the DNA is TGCGCCAGCAGCTCGGGGGGAGCCCCCACTGAAGCTTTCTTT.

This clonotype was detected many times. The rearrangement joins TRBV29-1 to TRBJ2-5; D may be TRBD1 (6 bases). CDR3 length: 12 amino acids. V dropped 7 bases and J dropped 5 bases, with 14 bases sitting between them. Per germline, CDR1 SQVTM and CDR2 ANQGSEA. The CDR3 bases are TGCAGCGGAAGGATTAGGGGGGAGACCCAGTACTTC. The encoded protein is CSGRIRGETQYF.

In its sample, this clonotype was seen a few times. V is TRBV19 and J is TRBJ1-1; D might be TRBD1 (5 bases). The CDR3 is 16 amino acids. Trimming cost V 5 bases and J 0 bases, with 16 bases left between them. Looked up from germline, CDR1 is LNHDA and CDR2 is SQIVND (reference sequence). The CDR3 spells CASSSREGLMNTEAFF. For the CDR3, the DNA is TGTGCCAGTAGTTCCAGAGAGGGACTCATGAACACTGAAGCTTTCTTT. Full variable domain (rest looked up from reference TRBV19 and TRBJ1-1): DGGITQSPKYLFRKEGQNVTLSCEQNLNHDAMYWYRQDPGQGLRLIYYSQIVNDFQKGDIAEGYSVSREKKESFPLTVTSAQKNPTAFYLCASSSREGLMNTEAFFGQGTRLTVV.

The V and J genes are TRBV30 and TRBJ2-4, with 16 bases lining up with TRBD2. J was trimmed by 6 bases and V by 3 bases; bases with no gene match: 5. This CDR3 contains 16 residues. Germline-derived CDR1 and CDR2 are GTSNPN and SVGIG (reference sequence). CDR3 sequence: CAWRTGTSGRANIQYF. CDR3 coding DNA: TGTGCCTGGAGGACCGGGACTAGCGGGAGGGCAAACATTCAGTACTTC.

This clonotype came up many times. The CDR3 coding sequence is TGCAGTGCACGGGACAGGAGAGATTTTAACTATGGCTACACCTTC. Its translation: CSARDRRDFNYGYTF. The rearrangement links TRBV20-1 to TRBJ1-2, with 8 nucleotides matching TRBD1. Germline V lookup: CDR1 DFQATT, CDR2 SNEGSKA (reference sequence). CDR3 size: 15 residues. V dropped 6 bases and J dropped 1; count of bases not matched to a gene: 10.

The chain couples TRBV2 to TRBJ1-5; unclear D gene. The CDR3 extends over 16 amino acids. V dropped 1 base and J dropped 0 bases, with 10 bases sitting between them. Germline V lookup: CDR1 SNHLY, CDR2 FYNNEI. CDR3: CASSEGGSGSNQPQHF. In nucleotides, the CDR3 is TGTGCCAGCAGTGAAGGAGGGTCTGGTAGCAATCAGCCCCAGCATTTT.

This clonotype came up a few times. This chain uses TRBV28 with TRBJ1-4; D call uncertain. Germline V lookup: CDR1 MDHEN, CDR2 SYDVKM. The length of the CDR3 is 11 residues. V was cut by 6 bases and J by 5 bases, with 4 bases left in between. Here the CDR3 reads CASRLNEKLFF. CDR3 in DNA: TGTGCCAGCAGGTTAAATGAAAAACTGTTTTTT.

This clonotype occurred many times. This chain joins TRBV12-5 and TRBJ2-1, with 8 bases matching TRBD2. CDR3 length: 18 residues. The germline V gene encodes CDR1 LGHNT and CDR2 FRNRAP. The ends lost 5 bases at V and 3 bases at J; junction bases unmatched: 15. This CDR3 is CASGPRGLAGPYYNEQFF. CDR3 in DNA: TGTGCTAGTGGTCCCCGGGGGCTAGCGGGTCCGTACTACAATGAGCAGTTCTTC.

The J gene is TRBJ2-1, the V gene TRBV12-3 or TRBV12-4; the D is unclear. The CDR3 spans 13 residues. Trimming shortened V by 6 bases and J by 7 bases, and 13 bases separated the two germline ends. The CDR3 loop is CASSPWVGNEQFF. The CDR3 DNA reads TGTGCCAGCAGCCCCTGGGTGGGAAATGAGCAGTTCTTC.

This clonotype was found many times. The CDR3 DNA is TGTGCCAGCTACGGACTATTTCAAGAGACCCAGTACTTC. Translating gives CASYGLFQETQYF. The chain is built from TRBV6-2 or TRBV6-3 and TRBJ2-5; D may be TRBD2 (6 bases). Deletions cut 8 bases from V and 2 bases from J, with 12 bases between. The CDR3 runs 13 residues. In germline, CDR1 is MNHEY, CDR2 SVGEGT.

In its sample, this clonotype was seen many times. The chain couples TRBV7-2 to TRBJ2-3; D call uncertain. Germline V lookup: CDR1 SGHTA, CDR2 FQGNSA. The ends were cut back, 3 bases at V and 6 bases at J, with 13 bases in the middle. This CDR3 has 14 residues. The DNA of the CDR3 is TGTGCCAGCAGCTTCGGTGGGCTATCGGATACGCAGTATTTT. Protein product: CASSFGGLSDTQYF.

This clonotype was counted a few times. The V and J genes are TRBV28 and TRBJ2-5; tentative D call: TRBD2 (5 bases). The CDR3 consists of 16 residues. V lost 3 bases and J 0 bases, leaving 14 bases between the germline ends. Per the germline V gene, CDR1 is MDHEN and CDR2 is SYDVKM. The CDR3 loop reads CASSLRLAAYQETQYF. The CDR3 bases are TGTGCCAGCAGTTTGAGGCTAGCAGCGTACCAAGAGACCCAGTACTTC.

This clonotype was counted many times. A read error may account for a junction end that differs from germline. This chain joins TRBV28 and TRBJ2-7, with 7 bases aligning to TRBD1. Germline loops: CDR1 MDHEN, CDR2 SYDVKM. The CDR3 runs to 11 residues. CDR3 protein: CASSFADRRIF. CDR3 in DNA: TGTGCCAGCAGTTTTGCGGACAGGCGTATATTC.

This clonotype has at least ten counts. V gene TRBV12-3 or TRBV12-4 combines with J gene TRBJ1-5, with D maybe TRBD1 (6 bases). CDR3 length: 15 amino acids. Trimming shortened V by 2 bases and J by 0 bases, and 8 bases separated the two germline ends. CDR3 coding DNA: TGTGCCAGCAGTTTATCAGGGGATAGCAATCAGCCCCAGCATTTT. Protein product: CASSLSGDSNQPQHF.

V usage is TRBV6-1 and J usage is TRBJ2-3; D may be TRBD2 (5 bases). The CDR3 runs 14 residues. Trimming pared 4 bases from V and 7 bases from J, leaving 15 bases between. Germline assignment: CDR1 MNHNS and CDR2 SASEGT. As DNA, the CDR3 is TGTGCCAGCAGTGGAAGACGGACTCGAAATACGCAGTATTTT. Translating it yields CASSGRRTRNTQYF.